The present TCR beta chain was sequenced within a study of T cell repertoires in cytomegalovirus infection. Across the whole study: HLA-B-restricted CMV epitopes that are well studied, plus recently identified HLA-C-restricted ones, were used by the study. CMV infection and matching HLA type were both indicated by public TCR beta signatures. Study conclusions and caveats: CMV-specific TCR beta clonotypes restricted by HLA-C were the ones dominating the ex vivo response.

As for this clonotype: Its specificity is unknown.

TCRdb reprocessed the reads with MiXCR, giving one entry per CDR3 protein. The top ten clones hold around an eighth of a sample with around 750,000 distinct CDR3 sequences, around a third of them seen once. The sample here was cultured CD8+ T cells from PBMCs, taken from culture after CMV antigen stimulation. This receptor was obtained from a human donor in good health (CMV status not recorded). Some clones in this sample may be carry-over from other donors' samples.

CDR3 nucleotides: TGTGCCAGCAGTCCCCTAGTAAACATTCAGTACTTC. Protein sequence: CASSPLVNIQYF. The chain joins TRBV12-3 or TRBV12-4 to TRBJ2-4, with no clear D. The CDR3 sequence is 12 residues long. V gave up 5 bases and J gave up 6 bases, with 8 bases separating them.